The 9 T cell receptor beta chains below all came from one sample that was sequenced in a study of T cell responses to AZD1222 COVID-19 vaccine (TCRdb year 2021). Library prep was done by the immunoSEQ multiplex PCR assay. This immuneACCESS table, as held by TCRdb, lists in-frame sequences with V and J called but not all clones. Of the missing ones, under half trace to an unresolved V gene in checked studies; the others have no known cause. For this sample there are 40,000 to 55,000 clones; about 90% appear just once. Around 1.1% of the sample goes to the ten largest clones. In light of the paper, this sample's time point label describes: about 28 days (+/-7) after the second vaccine dose. The specimen was peripheral blood, collected 28 days after the second AZD1222 dose. Receptors originate from an adult who received the AZD1222 COVID-19 vaccine.

This rearrangement joins TRBV5-5 to TRBJ2-2; the D is unclear. Germline V gives CDR1 SGHKS, CDR2 YYEKEE (reference sequence). With 4 bases removed from V and 5 bases from J, the gap between germline ends came to 9 bases. The CDR3 has 13 amino acids. The CDR3 bases are TGTGCCAGCAGCCTTCTCATTACCGGGGAGCTGTTTTTT. Translated, it gives CASSLLITGELFF.

The chain recombines TRBV4-3 with TRBJ2-7, with 9 bases that match TRBD2. The CDR3 consists of 16 residues. The V and J ends lost 3 bases and 0 bases, in that order; junction bases with no gene match: 6. Germline-derived CDR1 and CDR2 are LGHNA and YSLEER. The CDR3 here is CASSQDWTSASYEQYF. CDR3 sequence (DNA): TGCGCCAGCAGCCAGGACTGGACTAGCGCCTCCTACGAGCAGTACTTC.

This chain uses TRBV6-5 with TRBJ2-5; TRBD2 aligns across 8 bases. CDR1 and CDR2 (germline): MNHEY, SVGAGI. This CDR3 has 16 amino acids. The V gene end was trimmed by 1 base and the J gene end by 5 bases; junction bases not matched to a gene: 9. The CDR3 here is CASSYLAQREWETQYF. The CDR3 region has the DNA TGTGCCAGCAGTTACTTAGCCCAGCGGGAGTGGGAGACCCAGTACTTC.

The V call is TRBV5-4, the J call TRBJ2-2; unclear D gene. CDR1 is SGHNT and CDR2 is YYREEE in the germline V gene (reference sequence). V was cut by 4 bases and J by 6 bases, with 16 bases left in between. The CDR3 loop spans 15 amino acids. CDR3 bases: TGTGCCAGCAGCGATGATCCAAGAGGCTCCGGGGAGCTGTTTTTT. Amino acids: CASSDDPRGSGELFF.

The CDR3 region has the DNA TGCGCCAGCAGCACCGAGGTAGGACTGGCGAACACCGGGGAGCTGTTTTTT. Its protein product is CASSTEVGLANTGELFF. V usage is TRBV4-1 and J usage is TRBJ2-2; maybe TRBD2 (5 bases). Germline V lookup: CDR1 MGHRA, CDR2 YSYEKL. Trimming removed 5 bases from V and 0 bases from J, with 16 bases in between. This CDR3 is built from 17 residues.

This chain links TRBV27 with TRBJ2-7; 13 nucleotides line up with TRBD2. CDR3 length: 17 residues. Germline values: CDR1 MNHEY, CDR2 SMNVEV (reference sequence). Trimming took 4 bases from V and 4 from J; bases not matched to a gene: 10. CDR3 nucleotides: TGTGCCAGCAGTTCGCACTCCCCGGGACTAGCGGGGTACGAGCAGTACTTC. Its protein product is CASSSHSPGLAGYEQYF.

Only one count was recorded for this clone. The chain recombines TRBV19 with TRBJ2-2; D is undetermined. CDR1 and CDR2 (germline): LNHDA, SQIVND (reference sequence). Trimming took off 3 bases at V and 6 bases at J, with 14 bases between the two ends. This CDR3 region has 15 residues. CDR3 in amino acids: CASSILLGVAGELFF. CDR3 coding DNA: TGTGCCAGTAGTATCCTTCTTGGGGTCGCCGGGGAGCTGTTTTTT.

This chain links TRBV5-6 with TRBJ1-2; maybe TRBD1 (5 bases). The CDR3 spans 13 residues. Between the trimmed V and J ends, which lost 2 bases and 8 bases, there was a span of 13 bases. Looked up from germline, CDR1 is SGHDT and CDR2 is YYEEEE. As DNA, the CDR3 is TGTGCCAGCAGCTTTATCCAGGGAGGGGGCTACACCTTC. This gives the protein CASSFIQGGGYTF.

The V call is TRBV21-1, the J call TRBJ2-5. TRBV21-1 is a recognized pseudogene. This CDR3 has 12 residues. The CDR3 protein is CASSKMGETQYF. The CDR3 coding sequence is TGTGCCAGCAGCAAAATGGGGGAGACCCAGTACTTC.